These T cell receptor beta chains were read from a single sample in a study of cytomegalovirus exposure and HLA in healthy donors. The repertoire was sequenced with immunoSEQ multiplex PCR; TCRdb's copy has only in-frame clones and lacks some. Among about 93,000 clones listed, under 85% were seen once. Sequencing was performed on PBMCs. All receptors derive from a woman in her forties in good health and CMV-seronegative. Both conserved end residues are part of each CDR3.

>14|TRBV7-2
CASTSGGFSYEQYF
>13|TRBV19
CASRPTGFTEAFF
>14|TRBV27
CASRSHSGANVLTF
>15|TRBV19
CASRPGGDSQETQYF
>15|TRBV27
CASRGQGHKDTEAFF
>19|TRBV7-6
CASSLRPITGGKENTEAFF
>14|TRBV28
CASSTRGGAKNRFF
>15|TRBV7-3
CASSLIGDRSYEQYF
>15|TRBV27
CASSRTGNLNQPQHF
>14|TRBV28
CASSNRGTNEKLFF
>17|TRBV27
CASSLKSGGTFYNEQFF
>13|TRBV5-1
CATKTGDNSPLHF
>17|TRBV7-3
CASSLRPIGQTVTEAFF
>17|TRBV11-2
CASSSISGGSSYNEQFF
>15|TRBV19
CASSSAQGMGYGYTF
>11|TRBV20-1
CSASAEGELFF
>14|TRBV27
CASSLFRGRTEAFF
>14|TRBV5-1
CASSLAQGNYEQYF
>15|TRBV7-2
CASSLQVTGGYEQYF
>14|TRBV4-2
CASSQGQGTGELFF
>16|TRBV28
CASRISGASNTGELFF
>13|TRBV6-5
CASSLGQGTPLHF
>14|TRBV10-2
CASSESIRTGKAFF
>15|TRBV7-2
CASSLVTSDYYEQYF
>15|TRBV6-5
CASSKTGQGLPPLHF
>14|TRBV2
CASKSQQVSYEQYF
>14|TRBV27
CASSLSLVDYEQYF
>17|TRBV7-2
CASSLWELAVNTGELFF
>16|TRBV7-9
CSSSNDRTLRADTQYF
>14|TRBV5-1
CASIKTPNTGELFF
>14|TRBV27
CASSLGSAGGEQYF
>14|TRBV15
CATSAVGGAQPQHF
>14|TRBV11-1
CASSPGQMIGELFF
>15|TRBV14
CASSQGANSGNTIYF
>15|TRBV2
CASRRGENSNQPQHF
>17|TRBV7-3
CASSLKSRLTGKNEQFF
>13|TRBV5-1
CASSSGQGYEQYF
>13|TRBV9
CASSVGGAGELFF
>16|TRBV7-9
CASSFPLAGGRNEQFF
>13|TRBV14
CASSQEVPVTQYF
>12|TRBV29-1
CSVAEVVGGYTF
>16|TRBV6-5
CASSYSAGTGVQGYTF
>14|TRBV4-2
CASSLNPGGNTIYF
>13|TRBV18
CASSPPQDRKLFF
>16|TRBV5-1
CASSLEGGTRRTEAFF
>18|TRBV19
CASSISGWSSAANEKLFF
>14|TRBV9
CASSVGTGSQPQHF
>13|TRBV19
CASSPTGNYGYTF
>12|TRBV6-1
CASMLRGGEQYF
>13|TRBV6-5
CASSYARNYEQYF
>14|TRBV29-1
CSVEMRGQAYGYTF
>13|TRBV6-5
CASSYHINQPQHF
>13|TRBV29-1
CSVEDGRGDTQYF
>17|TRBV18
CASSSFLGLMSSYEQYF
>14|TRBV29-1
CSGMGTGTADTQYF
>15|TRBV5-1
CASSPGQGVRSPLHF